The rows below give T cell receptor beta chains drawn from one sample of a study of siplizumab effects on memory and regulatory T cells. Generated by immunoSEQ multiplex PCR, the TCRdb table keeps only in-frame clones and is missing some. The data contain around 99,000 clones, about 91% of them seen just once; the ten biggest clones take up 0.75%. The sample was Tregs sorted from blood. The receptors were sampled from a human donor in good health. The CDR3 runs from the conserved cysteine through the conserved F or W. A D gene is named only where the DNA matches it firmly. Expanded clones are given a class, and other clones once, few, many or no size at all.

v_gene: TRBV9; d_gene: .; abundance: once; j_gene: TRBJ2-7; CDR3aa: CASSVDGGAEQYF; CDR3nt: TGTGCCAGCAGCGTAGATGGAGGCGCCGAGCAGTACTTC
v_gene: TRBV5-4; d_gene: .; abundance: .; j_gene: TRBJ2-3; CDR3aa: CASSSEPLPYADTQYF; CDR3nt: TGTGCCAGCAGCTCCGAACCCCTCCCCTATGCAGATACGCAGTATTTT
v_gene: TRBV2; d_gene: .; abundance: .; j_gene: TRBJ2-5; CDR3aa: CASSEETRHSTQYF; CDR3nt: TGTGCCAGCAGTGAGGAGACAAGACATTCCACCCAGTACTTC
v_gene: TRBV4-1; d_gene: .; abundance: .; j_gene: TRBJ1-4; CDR3aa: CASSQEGATNEKLFF; CDR3nt: TGCGCCAGCAGCCAAGAGGGAGCAACTAATGAAAAACTGTTTTTT
v_gene: TRBV18; d_gene: .; abundance: .; j_gene: TRBJ2-7; CDR3aa: CASSPRDEQYF; CDR3nt: TGTGCCAGCTCACCACGGGACGAGCAGTACTTC
v_gene: TRBV7-6; d_gene: TRBD1; abundance: .; j_gene: TRBJ1-1; CDR3aa: CASSSGGRGPGGEAFF; CDR3nt: TGTGCCAGCAGCTCCGGTGGCAGGGGGCCTGGAGGGGAAGCTTTCTTT
v_gene: TRBV19; d_gene: .; abundance: .; j_gene: TRBJ1-5; CDR3aa: CASSPLYYLHNQPQHF; CDR3nt: TGTGCCAGTAGTCCCCTCTACTACCTACACAATCAGCCCCAGCATTTT
v_gene: TRBV7-2; d_gene: .; abundance: .; j_gene: TRBJ2-1; CDR3aa: CASSSDSSYNEQFF; CDR3nt: TGTGCCAGCAGCTCGGACAGCTCCTACAATGAGCAGTTCTTC
v_gene: TRBV7-9; d_gene: .; abundance: .; j_gene: TRBJ2-7; CDR3aa: CASSLEHQYEQYF; CDR3nt: TGTGCCAGCAGCTTAGAACACCAATACGAGCAGTACTTC
v_gene: TRBV6-6; d_gene: .; abundance: .; j_gene: TRBJ2-5; CDR3aa: CASGAAQYF; CDR3nt: TGTGCCAGCGGCGCGGCCCAGTACTTC
v_gene: TRBV6-4; d_gene: .; abundance: .; j_gene: TRBJ2-3; CDR3aa: CASSDYPWGGSTDTQYF; CDR3nt: TGTGCCAGCAGTGACTACCCCTGGGGCGGTAGCACAGATACGCAGTATTTT
v_gene: TRBV27; d_gene: .; abundance: .; j_gene: TRBJ2-3; CDR3aa: CATLGGTSKMADTQYF; CDR3nt: TGTGCCACGCTGGGGGGCACTAGTAAAATGGCAGATACGCAGTATTTT
v_gene: TRBV10-2; d_gene: .; abundance: .; j_gene: TRBJ2-5; CDR3aa: CASSEWTEAETQYF; CDR3nt: TGCGCCAGCAGTGAGTGGACTGAGGCAGAGACCCAGTACTTC
v_gene: TRBV29-1; d_gene: TRBD1; abundance: .; j_gene: TRBJ1-2; CDR3aa: CSVEEGDRVGYTF; CDR3nt: TGCAGCGTTGAAGAGGGGGACAGGGTGGGCTACACCTTC
v_gene: TRBV5-4; d_gene: .; abundance: .; j_gene: TRBJ2-3; CDR3aa: CASSYGQSSTDTQYF; CDR3nt: TGTGCCAGCAGCTATGGACAGTCTAGCACAGATACGCAGTATTTT
v_gene: TRBV30; d_gene: .; abundance: .; j_gene: TRBJ1-4; CDR3aa: CAWSGYLKVEKLFF; CDR3nt: TGTGCCTGGAGTGGGTACCTAAAGGTGGAAAAACTGTTTTTT
v_gene: TRBV4-2; d_gene: .; abundance: .; j_gene: TRBJ1-4; CDR3aa: CASSQAPGSHEKLFF; CDR3nt: TGTGCCAGCAGCCAAGCTCCGGGATCCCATGAAAAACTGTTTTTT
v_gene: TRBV5-1; d_gene: TRBD1; abundance: .; j_gene: TRBJ2-1; CDR3aa: CASSSLQGARNEQFF; CDR3nt: TGCGCCAGCAGCTCACTTCAGGGGGCGCGGAATGAGCAGTTCTTC
v_gene: TRBV10-3; d_gene: .; abundance: .; j_gene: TRBJ1-3; CDR3aa: CAITDLSGNTIYF; CDR3nt: TGTGCCATCACCGACCTCTCTGGAAACACCATATATTTT
v_gene: TRBV11-2; d_gene: TRBD1; abundance: .; j_gene: TRBJ2-7; CDR3aa: CASSFGTGTGAYEQYF; CDR3nt: TGTGCCAGCAGCTTTGGAACCGGGACAGGGGCGTACGAGCAGTACTTC
v_gene: TRBV19; d_gene: TRBD2; abundance: .; j_gene: TRBJ2-2; CDR3aa: CASSLLAGGPNTGELFF; CDR3nt: TGTGCCAGTAGTCTACTAGCGGGGGGGCCGAACACCGGGGAGCTGTTTTTT
v_gene: TRBV6-1; d_gene: .; abundance: .; j_gene: TRBJ1-2; CDR3aa: CASSGQSGPTGGYTF; CDR3nt: TGTGCCAGCAGTGGCCAGTCTGGCCCCACAGGTGGCTACACCTTC
v_gene: TRBV25-1; d_gene: .; abundance: .; j_gene: TRBJ1-6; CDR3aa: CASSEYPGPNSPLHF; CDR3nt: TGTGCCAGCAGTGAATACCCGGGGCCTAATTCACCCCTCCACTTT
v_gene: TRBV27; d_gene: .; abundance: once; j_gene: TRBJ2-2; CDR3aa: CASRLGGSTGELFF; CDR3nt: TGTGCCAGCAGACTCGGGGGTAGCACCGGGGAGCTGTTTTTT
v_gene: TRBV9; d_gene: .; abundance: .; j_gene: TRBJ1-2; CDR3aa: CASSRQSHYGYTF; CDR3nt: TGTGCCAGCAGTAGGCAGTCCCACTATGGCTACACCTTC
v_gene: TRBV6-1; d_gene: TRBD1; abundance: .; j_gene: TRBJ1-2; CDR3aa: CASSEGTVGNYGYTF; CDR3nt: TGTGCCAGCAGTGAGGGGACAGTCGGTAACTATGGCTACACCTTC
v_gene: TRBV19; d_gene: .; abundance: .; j_gene: TRBJ2-1; CDR3aa: CASSTQYYNEQFF; CDR3nt: TGTGCCAGTAGTACTCAATACTACAATGAGCAGTTCTTC
v_gene: TRBV4-1; d_gene: .; abundance: .; j_gene: TRBJ1-2; CDR3aa: CASSQDRANYGYTF; CDR3nt: TGCGCCAGCAGCCAAGATCGGGCTAACTATGGCTACACCTTC
v_gene: TRBV18; d_gene: .; abundance: .; j_gene: TRBJ2-1; CDR3aa: CASSPRPGADEQFF; CDR3nt: TGTGCCAGCTCACCACGGCCGGGGGCGGATGAGCAGTTCTTC
v_gene: TRBV9; d_gene: TRBD2; abundance: once; j_gene: TRBJ2-3; CDR3aa: CASSVGAGGTDTQYF; CDR3nt: TGTGCCAGCAGCGTTGGAGCGGGGGGCACAGATACGCAGTATTTT
v_gene: TRBV19; d_gene: .; abundance: once; j_gene: TRBJ2-1; CDR3aa: CASSMPRSSYNEQFF; CDR3nt: TGTGCCAGTAGTATGCCCAGATCTTCCTACAATGAGCAGTTCTTC
v_gene: TRBV11-2; d_gene: TRBD2; abundance: .; j_gene: TRBJ2-1; CDR3aa: CASSLGTSGRMMEQFF; CDR3nt: TGTGCCAGCAGCCTTGGGACTAGCGGGAGGATGATGGAGCAGTTCTTC
v_gene: TRBV19; d_gene: .; abundance: .; j_gene: TRBJ2-7; CDR3aa: CASVAGKGSYEQYF; CDR3nt: TGTGCCAGTGTAGCAGGGAAGGGGTCCTACGAGCAGTACTTC
v_gene: TRBV15; d_gene: TRBD1; abundance: few; j_gene: TRBJ1-1; CDR3aa: CATSREGTVRAFF; CDR3nt: TGTGCCACCAGCAGAGAGGGGACAGTACGAGCTTTCTTT
v_gene: TRBV28; d_gene: .; abundance: .; j_gene: TRBJ1-5; CDR3aa: CASRPGIGYSNQPQHF; CDR3nt: TGTGCCAGCAGACCAGGGATTGGGTATAGCAATCAGCCCCAGCATTTT
v_gene: TRBV4-2; d_gene: TRBD2; abundance: few; j_gene: TRBJ2-5; CDR3aa: CASSPTSGGRTQYF; CDR3nt: TGTGCCAGCAGCCCGACTAGCGGGGGTAGGACCCAGTACTTC